This TCR beta chain came from a study of CD8+ T cells in alopecia areata. Study conclusions and caveats: Among the top 100, expanded CD8+ clones, as well as scalp clonality, were significantly decreased by tofacitinib.

Comments on this clone: What it recognizes is unknown.

Isolated RNA was reverse transcribed into cDNA used as the sequencing template. Using immunoSEQ multiplex PCR, the repertoire was profiled, and TCRdb retains in-frame clones only, with some absent. This sample has 4,000 to 5,500 clones; 80% to 95% occur once, and the top ten carry over 15%. Treatment specified: oral pan-JAK inhibitor, 5-10 mg twice daily. As part of sample collection, lesional scalp punch biopsies and peripheral blood were taken from alopecia areata patients. Trimming stripped 2 bases from V and 6 bases from J, with 21 bases between. The CDR3 loop spans 17 amino acids. Germline loops: CDR1 SGHVS, CDR2 FNYEAQ.

This specimen was skin, taken at week 4, from a patient treated with tofacitinib. This sequence originates from a human donor with alopecia areata. This sequence joins TRBV7-6 and TRBJ2-3; D could derive from TRBD1 or TRBD2 (5 bases each). In DNA, the CDR3 is TGTGCCAGCAGCTTATTTAATCGGGGCGCAGCACAGGATACGCAGTATTTT. This translates into CASSLFNRGAAQDTQYF.